A selection of T cell receptor beta chains follows, all from one sample in a study of blood T cell repertoires in COVID-19. Sequencing was performed with immunoSEQ multiplex PCR; in TCRdb, only in-frame clones are kept and a portion is missing. The profile covers about 120,000 clones, with about 85% appearing a single time and 3% to 4% taken by the ten largest. Sequencing was done on a sample of peripheral blood. The receptors were gathered from a man aged 60 to 75 with acute or convalescent COVID-19. CDR3s include the opening cysteine and the closing phenylalanine or tryptophan. A D gene is named only where the DNA matches it firmly. Clone sizes are given selectively: once, few, many, or a class where the clone is expanded.

D gene | V gene | clone size | CDR3 protein
TRBD1 | TRBV7-2 | NA | CASSLLLQGADTQYF
TRBD1 | TRBV2 | NA | CASRGDRVSGNTIYF
TRBD1 | TRBV5-6 | NA | CASTTSRDRVNEKLFF
NA | TRBV10-2 | NA | CASSAGITEAFF
TRBD1 | TRBV27 | few | CASSLGTGFEQYF
TRBD2 | TRBV27 | once | CASSLSMGGVSYNEQFF
NA | TRBV19 | NA | CASRARENTGELFF
TRBD2 | TRBV12-5 | once | CARRAGGYNEQFF
NA | TRBV19 | NA | CASSGPELSYNEQFF
NA | TRBV5-5 | NA | CASSPTNAGFTEQYF
TRBD1 | TRBV5-4 | NA | CASSFLQGNPNYGYTF
TRBD2 | TRBV28 | once | CASSPGGLAGGPGASYEQYF
TRBD1 | TRBV14 | NA | CASSGSTGLNTDTQYF
TRBD1 | TRBV28 | NA | CASSLKRQGWDEQYF
NA | TRBV5-1 | NA | CASSLAWGDSGANVLTF
NA | TRBV3-1/TRBV3-2 | NA | CASSQGRAPSYEQYF
TRBD1 | TRBV7-2 | NA | CASSSYRGRGETQYF
NA | TRBV5-1 | NA | CASSVLVLSGNTIYF
NA | TRBV28 | NA | CASGPIGNYGYTF
TRBD1 | TRBV18 | NA | CASSQVSAGGDGYTF
NA | TRBV7-2 | NA | CASSLEQGREQFF
NA | TRBV24-1 | few | CATSDSSSYEQYF
NA | TRBV2 | NA | CASSQTGLGAGNNEQFF
TRBD1 | TRBV28 | NA | CASNDRVSYEQYF
TRBD2 | TRBV29-1 | NA | CSVVSSGSSYEQYF
NA | TRBV19 | NA | CASRSDTTDTQYF
TRBD1 | TRBV3-1/TRBV3-2 | NA | CASSQETGRPTYEQYF
NA | TRBV24-1 | NA | CATSEVSASYNEQFF
TRBD1 | TRBV9 | NA | CASSVARTGVYNEQFF
NA | TRBV27 | few | CASSSRRGSETQYF
TRBD2 | TRBV10-3 | NA | CAISSTSGHSYEQYF
TRBD1 | TRBV7-2 | few | CASSPGTGPNQPQHF
TRBD2 | TRBV7-2 | NA | CASSQGLAGWVDTQYF
NA | TRBV5-1 | NA | CASSFNGGGEQYF
TRBD2 | TRBV28 | NA | CASSPSLAGVGTDTQYF
NA | TRBV7-2 | NA | CASSSTSRHEQYF
NA | TRBV28 | NA | CASRPGLHREPQHF
TRBD2 | TRBV6-5 | NA | CASRRLAGGSYEQYF
NA | TRBV29-1 | NA | CSQTQGSTDTQYF
TRBD1 | TRBV3-1/TRBV3-2 | few | CASSHTTGRPGELFF
NA | TRBV28 | NA | CASSPAGGGREAFF
NA | TRBV5-1 | once | CASSSSQGGEQFF
NA | TRBV5-4 | NA | CASSLGLGAYEQYF
NA | TRBV5-1 | NA | CASSGQGTDTQYF
NA | TRBV2 | NA | CASMEGGGNQPQHF
NA | TRBV7-2 | NA | CASSLSRTPVGEQYF
TRBD2 | TRBV29-1 | NA | CSVRVAGSTDTQYF
NA | TRBV6-5 | NA | CASSINGDIDNEQFF
NA | TRBV28 | NA | CASSLSGSGETQYF
TRBD1 | TRBV25-1 | NA | CASAHNQQGETQYF
NA | TRBV28 | NA | CASSPIGRDNEQFF
NA | TRBV3-1/TRBV3-2 | NA | CASSHFSADTQYF
NA | TRBV28 | NA | CASTPSWGGQNEQFF
TRBD1 | TRBV29-1 | NA | CSVAGTGDHEQYF
NA | TRBV27 | NA | CASRRGLLGGEQFF
NA | TRBV7-9 | NA | CASSLTGAGANVLTF
TRBD2 | TRBV5-4 | NA | CASSSPSGRGHGELFF
NA | TRBV28 | NA | CASSPPGGFYNSPLHF
NA | TRBV3-1/TRBV3-2 | NA | CASSQVAVRQETQYF
NA | TRBV5-1 | NA | CASSLQGSEEQYF